The 31 T cell receptor beta chains presented below share a single source sample, sequenced in a study of cytomegalovirus exposure and HLA in healthy donors. The primer mix had 60 Vbeta and 13 Jbeta primers. The data were produced by immunoSEQ multiplex PCR, yet TCRdb's version contains in-frame clones alone and is incomplete. The sample has about 180,000 clones; 82% are singletons. The sequencing input was PBMCs. The receptors shown here come from a man aged 40-50 years in good health and CMV-seronegative.

The rearrangement joins TRBV11-3 to TRBJ1-2; the D gene is possibly TRBD1 (5 bases). Trimming stripped 3 bases from V and 8 bases from J, with 13 bases between. The germline V gene has CDR1 SGHNT and CDR2 YENEEA. The CDR3 loop spans 13 amino acids. The CDR3 is CASSLVGARGYTF. CDR3 DNA sequence: TGTGCCAGCAGCTTGGTTGGGGCGCGGGGCTACACCTTC.

The genes are TRBV4-2 and TRBJ1-2; tentatively, D is TRBD1 (6 bases). CDR3 length equals 15 residues. V lost 4 bases and J 0 bases, leaving 12 bases between the germline ends. The germline V gene has CDR1 LGHNA and CDR2 YNFKEQ. DNA of the CDR3: TGTGCCAGCAGCCTACCTGAGGGGGCTAACTATGGCTACACCTTC. It codes for CASSLPEGANYGYTF.

The genes are TRBV21-1 and TRBJ2-7; the D call in the table, TRBD1, was not verified against the DNA. TRBV21-1 is annotated as a pseudogene. This CDR3 contains 16 residues. CDR3 sequence: CASSKETTGGTLEQYF. The CDR3 bases are TGTGCCAGCAGCAAAGAGACGACAGGGGGTACCCTTGAGCAGTACTTC.

The chain recombines TRBV7-6 with TRBJ2-7, with D possibly being TRBD2 (5 bases). Trimming removed 3 bases from V and 0 bases from J, with 12 bases in between. The CDR3 loop spans 15 amino acids. Germline loops: CDR1 SGHVS, CDR2 FNYEAQ. CDR3 region: CASSFTRDSSYEQYF. Here the CDR3 DNA reads TGTGCCAGCAGCTTTACCCGGGATAGCTCCTACGAGCAGTACTTC.

This chain uses TRBV7-9 with TRBJ1-1; weak D call: TRBD1 (6 bases). V was trimmed by 4 bases and J by 5 bases, leaving 11 bases between them. Germline-derived CDR1 and CDR2 are SEHNR and FQNEAQ (reference sequence). The CDR3 is 13 residues long. The CDR3 sequence is CASSSQGTTEAFF. As DNA, the CDR3 is TGTGCCAGCAGCTCACAGGGTACGACTGAAGCTTTCTTT.

The chain employs TRBV4-1 and TRBJ1-4; possibly TRBD1 for D (6 bases). Germline CDR1 reads MGHRA; CDR2 reads YSYEKL. Trimming took 0 bases from V and 7 from J, leaving 15 bases between them. This CDR3 is 16 amino acids long. The CDR3 is CASSQDGTRGAEKLFF. CDR3 DNA sequence: TGCGCCAGCAGCCAAGACGGGACCCGGGGGGCTGAAAAACTGTTTTTT.

Worth noting for this clone: Other nucleotide sequences from this sample produce the same CDR3. The chain couples TRBV30 to TRBJ2-5; a possible D gene is TRBD2 (5 bases). Trimming pared 2 bases from V and 5 bases from J, leaving 6 bases between. In germline, CDR1 is GTSNPN, CDR2 SVGIG (reference sequence). The CDR3 is 11 amino acids. CDR3 in DNA: TGTGCCTGGAGTCCGGGGGAGACCCAGTACTTC. Translated, it gives CAWSPGETQYF.

V and J are TRBV28 and TRBJ2-5; TRBD2 matches 14 bases. V dropped 6 bases and J dropped 2; count of bases not matched to a gene: 11. The germline CDR1 and CDR2 sequences are MDHEN and SYDVKM. The CDR3 extends over 18 amino acids. Here the CDR3 DNA reads TGTGCCAGCAGGGGGACTAGCGGGAGTAGTGGGACACAAGAGACCCAGTACTTC. Residues: CASRGTSGSSGTQETQYF.

This chain uses TRBV2 with TRBJ2-7; 10 bases are a match to TRBD1. Germline V CDR1 and CDR2: SNHLY, FYNNEI. J gave up 2 bases and V 6 bases, and 4 bases lay outside the gene matches. The CDR3 extends over 14 amino acids. The CDR3 DNA reads as TGTGCCAGCAGCGGACAGGGGGGTACCTACGAGCAGTACTTC. As protein: CASSGQGGTYEQYF.

The V call is TRBV4-1, the J call TRBJ2-7; TRBD2 might be the D (5 bases). Germline CDR1 is MGHRA and CDR2 is YSYEKL. CDR3 length equals 14 residues. Trimming removed 0 bases at V and 3 bases at J, with 9 bases between. The CDR3 nucleotides are TGCGCCAGCAGCCAAGACGAGGGCGACTACGAGCAGTACTTC. Encoded protein: CASSQDEGDYEQYF.

The J gene is TRBJ1-2, the V gene TRBV7-3; TRBD1 aligns across 9 bases. CDR1 is SGHTA, CDR2 FQGTGA, per germline. The CDR3 length is 14 residues. Trimming removed 5 bases from V and 7 bases from J; junction bases left unmatched: 8. Written as DNA, the CDR3 is TGTGCCAGCAGCCCGGGACAGGGTTCGTCTGGCTACACCTTC. Translation: CASSPGQGSSGYTF.

In its sample, this clone was seen once. This chain joins TRBV4-3 and TRBJ1-4; TRBD1 might be the D (5 bases). Trimming stripped 6 bases from V and 5 bases from J, with 16 bases between. The length of the CDR3 is 15 residues. CDR1 LGHNA and CDR2 YSLEER come from the germline V gene. The CDR3, as DNA: TGCGCCAGCAGTGAGTCGGGACGGGGGAATGAAAAACTGTTTTTT. Protein sequence: CASSESGRGNEKLFF.

The chain couples TRBV7-9 to TRBJ2-5; D not certain. The CDR3 consists of 12 residues. Germline assignment: CDR1 SEHNR and CDR2 FQNEAQ (reference sequence). Trimming cost V 5 bases and J 2 bases, with 6 bases left between them. Here the CDR3 reads CASSLLQETQYF. The CDR3, as DNA: TGTGCCAGCAGCCTCTTACAAGAGACCCAGTACTTC.

The chain joins TRBV18 to TRBJ2-5; 8 bases agree with TRBD1. This CDR3 is built from 14 residues. In germline, CDR1 is KGHSH, CDR2 LQKENI. V was pared by 6 bases and J by 0 bases, with 3 bases of the junction left unmatched. The DNA for the CDR3 is TGTGCCAGCTCCCGACAGGGGAACCAAGAGACCCAGTACTTC. It encodes CASSRQGNQETQYF.

The CDR3 here is CSVLDILAKNIQYF. The CDR3 DNA follows: TGCAGCGTCTTGGACATCCTAGCCAAAAACATTCAGTACTTC. This chain connects TRBV29-1 to TRBJ2-4; a possible D gene is TRBD1 (5 bases). V was trimmed by 6 bases and J by 0 bases, leaving 12 bases between them. The CDR3 has 14 residues. Per germline, CDR1 SQVTM and CDR2 ANQGSEA. Together with reference TRBV29-1 and TRBJ2-4, the CDR3 gives the full variable domain: SAVISQKPSRDICQRGTSLTIQCQVDSQVTMMFWYRQQPGQSLTLIATANQGSEATYESGFVIDKFPISRPNLTFSTLTVSNMSPEDSSIYLCSVLDILAKNIQYFGAGTRLSVL.

This clone was detected once. This rearrangement joins TRBV19 to TRBJ1-2; 10 bases map to TRBD1. Germline V CDR1 and CDR2: LNHDA, SQIVND (reference sequence). J lost 8 bases, V lost 7 bases, and 13 bases had no gene match. The CDR3 runs 15 residues. This CDR3 is CASTDGTRDRGGYTF. DNA for the CDR3: TGTGCCAGTACCGATGGGACCCGGGACAGGGGAGGCTACACCTTC.

The chain is built from TRBV6-5 and TRBJ2-7; TRBD1 might be the D (5 bases). The length of the CDR3 is 13 residues. Germline CDR1 and CDR2: MNHEY and SVGAGI. Trimming left V 6 bases short and J 2 bases short, with 11 bases between. The CDR3 loop is CASRETDAYEQYF. CDR3 DNA sequence: TGTGCCAGCAGAGAGACAGACGCCTACGAGCAGTACTTC.

This chain links TRBV7-2 with TRBJ1-5; weak D call: TRBD1 (5 bases). The CDR3 has 15 amino acids. CDR1 is SGHTA, CDR2 FQGNSA, per germline. Trimming shortened V by 0 bases and J by 6 bases, and 12 bases separated the two germline ends. CDR3 loop: CASSLAGEVRQPQHF. CDR3 bases: TGTGCCAGCAGCTTAGCAGGGGAAGTCCGTCAGCCCCAGCATTTT.

The chain recombines TRBV6-6 with TRBJ2-7; possibly TRBD1 for D (5 bases). CDR1 and CDR2 from the germline V gene are MNHNY and SVGAGI (reference sequence). V lost 2 bases and J lost 2, with 10 bases in between. The CDR3 contains 14 residues. CDR3 sequence (DNA): TGTGCCAGCAGTTACCAGGGTAGTCCCTACGAGCAGTACTTC. It translates to CASSYQGSPYEQYF.

V usage is TRBV7-2 and J usage is TRBJ2-3, with TRBD2 matching 9 bases. The CDR3 totals 16 residues. From germline, CDR1 is SGHTA and CDR2 FQGNSA. V gave up 5 bases and J gave up 2 bases; unmatched junction bases: 8. CDR3 DNA: TGTGCCAGCAGCACCTCCGGGACTAGCCCCACAGATACGCAGTATTTT. It specifies CASSTSGTSPTDTQYF.

This clone was seen more than once but under ten times. The V call is TRBV19, the J call TRBJ2-7; D unclear. Trimming stripped 1 base from V and 5 bases from J, with 6 bases between. The CDR3 contains 12 residues. Looked up from germline, CDR1 is LNHDA and CDR2 is SQIVND (reference sequence). CDR3 bases: TGTGCCAGTAGTATAGTTCCCGACGAGCAGTACTTC. It codes for CASSIVPDEQYF.

The chain carries TRBV5-1 and TRBJ2-7; D call uncertain. CDR3 length: 12 residues. Trimming shortened V by 0 bases and J by 4 bases, and 5 bases separated the two germline ends. CDR1 is SGHRS and CDR2 is YFSETQ in the germline V gene. This chain's CDR3 is CASSLDLYEQYF. In DNA form, the CDR3 reads TGCGCCAGCAGCTTGGATCTTTACGAGCAGTACTTC. The variable domain in full, completed from reference TRBV5-1 and TRBJ2-7, reads KAGVTQTPRYLIKTRGQQVTLSCSPISGHRSVSWYQQTPGQGLQFLFEYFSETQRNKGNFPGRFSGRQFSNSRSEMNVSTLELGDSALYLCASSLDLYEQYFGPGTRLTVT.

This chain joins TRBV5-1 and TRBJ2-7, with D possibly matching TRBD2 (7 bases). V lost 2 bases and J lost 1, with 16 bases in between. This CDR3 spans 16 amino acids. The V gene's germline CDR1 is SGHRS and CDR2 YFSETQ. DNA of the CDR3: TGCGCCAGCAGCTTTTTCGGGGGGCAAGAATCCTACGAGCAGTACTTC. It translates to CASSFFGGQESYEQYF.

V and J are TRBV4-2 and TRBJ2-1; weak D call: TRBD2 (6 bases). The CDR3 extends over 15 amino acids. V gave up 1 base and J gave up 5 bases, with 12 bases separating them. The germline CDR1 and CDR2 sequences are LGHNA and YNFKEQ. This chain's CDR3 is CASSQGAGPDNEQFF. The DNA of the CDR3 is TGTGCCAGCAGCCAAGGGGCGGGGCCGGACAATGAGCAGTTCTTC.

The V and J genes are TRBV15 and TRBJ2-3; TRBD2 agrees at 11 bases. There are 18 residues in the CDR3. J gave up 0 bases and V 3 bases, and 8 bases lay outside the gene matches. Germline CDR1 LNHNV, CDR2 YYDKDF (reference sequence). CDR3 sequence (DNA): TGTGCCACCAGCAGCGACCGACTAGCGGGGTCTAGCACAGATACGCAGTATTTT. Encoded protein: CATSSDRLAGSSTDTQYF. Looking up the rest from reference TRBV15 and TRBJ2-3 gives the full variable domain: DAMVIQNPRYQVTQFGKPVTLSCSQTLNHNVMYWYQQKSSQAPKLLFHYYDKDFNNEADTPDNFQSRRPNTSFCFLDIRSPGLGDTAMYLCATSSDRLAGSSTDTQYFGPGTRLTVL.

This clone was recorded once. The V and J genes are TRBV6-4 and TRBJ1-6; a possible D gene is TRBD1 (6 bases). V dropped 10 bases and J dropped 7 bases, with 20 bases sitting between them. Germline-derived CDR1 and CDR2 are MRHNA and SNTAGT. The CDR3 has 15 residues. CDR3 amino acids: CANFLFRGRNSPLHF. The CDR3 DNA follows: TGTGCCAACTTTCTTTTCAGGGGTAGGAATTCACCCCTCCACTTT.

The V and J genes are TRBV5-4 and TRBJ1-3; D is perhaps TRBD1 (6 bases). Trimming stripped 9 bases from V and 5 bases from J, with 18 bases between. The length of the CDR3 is 14 residues. CDR1 and CDR2 from the germline V gene are SGHNT and YYREEE (reference sequence). The DNA for the CDR3 is TGTGCCACATCCACAGGGTTAGGAAGAAACACCATATATTTT. Translated, it gives CATSTGLGRNTIYF. The variable domain in full, with the rest retrieved from reference TRBV5-4 and TRBJ1-3, is ETGVTQSPTHLIKTRGQQVTLRCSSQSGHNTVSWYQQALGQGPQFIFQYYREEENGRGNFPPRFSGLQFPNYSSELNVNALELDDSALYLCATSTGLGRNTIYFGEGSWLTVV.

The chain recombines TRBV7-2 with TRBJ2-5; 9 nucleotides align to TRBD2. The germline V gene encodes CDR1 SGHTA and CDR2 FQGNSA. The CDR3 sequence is 15 residues long. V was pared by 6 bases and J by 4 bases, with 9 bases of the junction left unmatched. Written as DNA, the CDR3 is TGTGCCAGCAGTCTTAGCGGGAGTAGGTTAGAGACCCAGTACTTC. This gives the protein CASSLSGSRLETQYF.

This chain joins TRBV9 and TRBJ2-1; possibly TRBD2 for D (6 bases). Trimming took off 3 bases at V and 8 bases at J, with 6 bases between the two ends. CDR1 is SGDLS, CDR2 YYNGEE, per germline. This CDR3 region has 11 residues. CDR3 sequence (DNA): TGTGCCAGCAGCGAGCGGGATGAGCAGTTCTTC. Encoded protein: CASSERDEQFF.

The rearrangement joins TRBV6-1 to TRBJ2-5; 10 bases align to TRBD2. Unmatched junction bases numbered 9, after V lost 6 bases and J lost 5 bases. The CDR3 spans 15 residues. Per the germline V gene, CDR1 is MNHNS and CDR2 is SASEGT. The CDR3 DNA sequence: TGTGCCAGCAGCCCTACTAGCGGGAAGACGGAGACCCAGTACTTC. It encodes CASSPTSGKTETQYF.

The chain links TRBV4-3 to TRBJ2-1; the D is unclear. CDR1 and CDR2 (germline): LGHNA, YSLEER. V lost 1 base and J lost 7, with 17 bases in between. There are 16 residues in the CDR3. The CDR3 nucleotides are TGCGCCAGCAGCCAAGTTCTCACCCCCCCCCTAAATGAGCAGTTCTTC. Amino acids: CASSQVLTPPLNEQFF.